These T cell receptor beta chains were read from a single sample in a study of control samples from healthy donors and cancer patients. Libraries were prepared by immunoSEQ multiplex PCR; TCRdb keeps only in-frame clonotypes and omits some of them. The sample gives about 69,000 clones, approximately 80% of which show up once; 2.5% to 3% is in the top ten. Sequencing was done on a sample of PBMCs. The receptors were sampled from a woman in her forties or fifties with lung cancer. Each CDR3 is given with its conserved first and last residue. Fields, in order: J gene, clone size, V gene, D gene, CDR3 DNA, CDR3 protein. A D gene is named only where the DNA matches it firmly. Clone size is given for some rows only: seen once, a few or many times, or a class if the clone is expanded.

j_gene: TRBJ1-3
abundance: -
v_gene: TRBV9
d_gene: -
CDR3nt: TGTGCCAGCAGCACGACAGGCTCTGGAAACACCATATATTTT
CDR3aa: CASSTTGSGNTIYF

j_gene: TRBJ2-7
abundance: -
v_gene: TRBV5-1
d_gene: -
CDR3nt: TGCGCCAGTTTCGGAGGGATAGGATCCTACGAGCAGTACTTC
CDR3aa: CASFGGIGSYEQYF

j_gene: TRBJ1-1
abundance: -
v_gene: TRBV5-1
d_gene: -
CDR3nt: TGCGCCAGCAGCTTGGATCCGAACACTGAAGCTTTCTTT
CDR3aa: CASSLDPNTEAFF

j_gene: TRBJ1-1
abundance: -
v_gene: TRBV18
d_gene: TRBD1
CDR3nt: TGTGCCAGCTCATCTTTACAGGGGGCGGACACTGAAGCTTTCTTT
CDR3aa: CASSSLQGADTEAFF

j_gene: TRBJ1-5
abundance: -
v_gene: TRBV28
d_gene: -
CDR3nt: TGTGCCAGCAAACCAAGACAGGTCGGAAATCAGCCCCAGCATTTT
CDR3aa: CASKPRQVGNQPQHF

j_gene: TRBJ2-2
abundance: -
v_gene: TRBV28
d_gene: -
CDR3nt: TGTGCCAGCAGTCCCCGCCAGGAGAACACCGGGGAGCTGTTTTTT
CDR3aa: CASSPRQENTGELFF

j_gene: TRBJ2-5
abundance: once
v_gene: TRBV5-4
d_gene: -
CDR3nt: TGTGCCAGCAGCTTGGTAGGGACTGAAGAGACCCAGTACTTC
CDR3aa: CASSLVGTEETQYF

j_gene: TRBJ1-2
abundance: -
v_gene: TRBV7-6
d_gene: TRBD1
CDR3nt: TGTGCCAGCAGCCCCGGGACAGTTAACTATGGCTACACCTTC
CDR3aa: CASSPGTVNYGYTF

j_gene: TRBJ2-2
abundance: -
v_gene: TRBV3-1/TRBV3-2
d_gene: -
CDR3nt: TGTGCCAGCAGCCTGAGTCCAGGGACCGGGGAGCTGTTTTTT
CDR3aa: CASSLSPGTGELFF

j_gene: TRBJ1-5
abundance: -
v_gene: TRBV19
d_gene: -
CDR3nt: TGTGCCAGTAGTATAGAGGTGGCGGGCGATCAGCCCCAGCATTTT
CDR3aa: CASSIEVAGDQPQHF

j_gene: TRBJ2-2
abundance: -
v_gene: TRBV19
d_gene: TRBD1
CDR3nt: TGTGCCAGTAGTATCGAGGGGGCAGGGAACACCGGGGAGCTGTTTTTT
CDR3aa: CASSIEGAGNTGELFF

j_gene: TRBJ1-1
abundance: -
v_gene: TRBV18
d_gene: -
CDR3nt: TGTGCCAGCTCACCATTTGCCAATTTGAACACTGAAGCTTTCTTT
CDR3aa: CASSPFANLNTEAFF

j_gene: TRBJ2-5
abundance: -
v_gene: TRBV6-4
d_gene: TRBD2
CDR3nt: TGTGCCAGCAGCCGACTAGCGGGGGGCCCAGAGACCCAGTACTTC
CDR3aa: CASSRLAGGPETQYF

j_gene: TRBJ1-4
abundance: -
v_gene: TRBV6-5
d_gene: -
CDR3nt: TGTGCCAGCAGTTACAGGGGACGGGATGAAAAACTGTTTTTT
CDR3aa: CASSYRGRDEKLFF

j_gene: TRBJ2-7
abundance: -
v_gene: TRBV6-6
d_gene: -
CDR3nt: TGTGCCAGCAGTTACGGGAATTCCGGCGACGAGCAGTACTTC
CDR3aa: CASSYGNSGDEQYF

j_gene: TRBJ1-1
abundance: -
v_gene: TRBV19
d_gene: -
CDR3nt: TGTGCCAGTAGAAACTATGACGGGGTGAGGGCTTTCTTT
CDR3aa: CASRNYDGVRAFF

j_gene: TRBJ1-2
abundance: -
v_gene: TRBV7-8
d_gene: -
CDR3nt: TGTGCCAGCGCTATTACCTCCTATGGCTACACCTTC
CDR3aa: CASAITSYGYTF

j_gene: TRBJ1-2
abundance: -
v_gene: TRBV28
d_gene: -
CDR3nt: TGTGCCAGCAGTTTATCAGGAGTCTATGGCTACACCTTC
CDR3aa: CASSLSGVYGYTF

j_gene: TRBJ2-3
abundance: -
v_gene: TRBV28
d_gene: TRBD2
CDR3nt: TGTGCCAGCAGGATAGCGGGGGGGCAAGGAACAGATACGCAGTATTTT
CDR3aa: CASRIAGGQGTDTQYF

j_gene: TRBJ1-3
abundance: -
v_gene: TRBV6-1
d_gene: -
CDR3nt: TGTGCCAGCAGTGAGCTTCACCGAAACACCATATATTTT
CDR3aa: CASSELHRNTIYF

j_gene: TRBJ1-2
abundance: -
v_gene: TRBV6-5
d_gene: TRBD1
CDR3nt: TGTGCCAGCAGTTACTATCACAGGGGGCCTGGCTACACCTTC
CDR3aa: CASSYYHRGPGYTF

j_gene: TRBJ2-3
abundance: few
v_gene: TRBV7-8
d_gene: -
CDR3nt: TGTGCCAGCAGGGTATTAGGTGGTTCTAGCACAGATACGCAGTATTTT
CDR3aa: CASRVLGGSSTDTQYF

j_gene: TRBJ2-7
abundance: -
v_gene: TRBV28
d_gene: -
CDR3nt: TGTGCCAGCAGGCGACCGGGCCCCAGCTCCTACGAGCAGTACTTC
CDR3aa: CASRRPGPSSYEQYF

j_gene: TRBJ1-5
abundance: -
v_gene: TRBV2
d_gene: -
CDR3nt: TGTGCCAGCAGTGAAACGGCCCTTAGCAATCAGCCCCAGCATTTT
CDR3aa: CASSETALSNQPQHF

j_gene: TRBJ2-7
abundance: -
v_gene: TRBV7-2
d_gene: TRBD2
CDR3nt: TGTGCCAGCAGCCTCTCGACTAGCGGGGGGGCCAGCGAGCAGTACTTC
CDR3aa: CASSLSTSGGASEQYF

j_gene: TRBJ1-2
abundance: -
v_gene: TRBV7-2
d_gene: -
CDR3nt: TGTGCCAGCAGCAGGGACTATGGCTACACCTTC
CDR3aa: CASSRDYGYTF

j_gene: TRBJ1-5
abundance: -
v_gene: TRBV24-1
d_gene: -
CDR3nt: TGTGCCACCAGTGATACTGCTAGCAATCAGCCCCAGCATTTT
CDR3aa: CATSDTASNQPQHF

j_gene: TRBJ2-1
abundance: -
v_gene: TRBV6-6
d_gene: -
CDR3nt: TGTGCCAGCAGTTACACGGCAGACAATGAGCAGTTCTTC
CDR3aa: CASSYTADNEQFF

j_gene: TRBJ1-3
abundance: -
v_gene: TRBV5-6
d_gene: TRBD1
CDR3nt: TGTGCCAGCAGCTTGGAAGGGGGCGACGGGGCGGGAAACACCATATATTTT
CDR3aa: CASSLEGGDGAGNTIYF

j_gene: TRBJ2-2
abundance: -
v_gene: TRBV27
d_gene: -
CDR3nt: TGTGCCAGCATCGGGGGCTTCGGCGGGGAGCTGTTTTTT
CDR3aa: CASIGGFGGELFF

j_gene: TRBJ1-1
abundance: -
v_gene: TRBV7-9
d_gene: -
CDR3nt: TGTGCCAGCAGACAGCTAGTGAACACTGAAGCTTTCTTT
CDR3aa: CASRQLVNTEAFF

j_gene: TRBJ2-7
abundance: -
v_gene: TRBV24-1
d_gene: -
CDR3nt: TGTGCCACCAGTGATTCCCAAGACAGGCCCTACGAGCAGTACTTC
CDR3aa: CATSDSQDRPYEQYF

j_gene: TRBJ1-1
abundance: -
v_gene: TRBV19
d_gene: -
CDR3nt: TGTGCCAGTAGTTCCTATCAGGGAAACACTGAAGCTTTCTTT
CDR3aa: CASSSYQGNTEAFF

j_gene: TRBJ1-1
abundance: -
v_gene: TRBV7-8
d_gene: -
CDR3nt: TGTGCCAGCAGCTTAGGGGACCTAAAATACACTGAAGCTTTCTTT
CDR3aa: CASSLGDLKYTEAFF

j_gene: TRBJ2-7
abundance: -
v_gene: TRBV10-3
d_gene: -
CDR3nt: TGTGCCATCAGTGAGGTTTCCTACGAGCAGTACTTC
CDR3aa: CAISEVSYEQYF

j_gene: TRBJ1-2
abundance: -
v_gene: TRBV30
d_gene: -
CDR3nt: TGTGCCTGGAGGCCCGGGCGGGGGTTGGCTAACTATGGCTACACCTTC
CDR3aa: CAWRPGRGLANYGYTF

j_gene: TRBJ1-3
abundance: once
v_gene: TRBV12-3/TRBV12-4
d_gene: -
CDR3nt: TGTGCCAGCAGTTTTCCAGTCGGAAACACCATATATTTT
CDR3aa: CASSFPVGNTIYF

j_gene: TRBJ2-5
abundance: -
v_gene: TRBV19
d_gene: -
CDR3nt: TGTGCCAGTAGTCGGGCTAGCAGGGAGACCCAGTACTTC
CDR3aa: CASSRASRETQYF

j_gene: TRBJ1-2
abundance: -
v_gene: TRBV6-5
d_gene: -
CDR3nt: TGTGCCAGCAGTACTACAGGTAGAGGAGGCTACACCTTC
CDR3aa: CASSTTGRGGYTF

j_gene: TRBJ1-1
abundance: -
v_gene: TRBV2
d_gene: -
CDR3nt: TGTGCCAGCAGTCGGGGCACTGAAGCTTTCTTT
CDR3aa: CASSRGTEAFF

j_gene: TRBJ1-5
abundance: -
v_gene: TRBV7-2
d_gene: -
CDR3nt: TGTGCCAGCAGCTTAGGGGCCACCTTTAATCAGCCCCAGCATTTT
CDR3aa: CASSLGATFNQPQHF

j_gene: TRBJ1-5
abundance: -
v_gene: TRBV7-2
d_gene: -
CDR3nt: TGTGCCAGCAGCTTAGATGGGGTAGGTCAGCCCCAGCATTTT
CDR3aa: CASSLDGVGQPQHF

j_gene: TRBJ2-1
abundance: -
v_gene: TRBV6-5
d_gene: -
CDR3nt: TGTGCCAGCAGGAGTAGGTCCTACAATGAGCAGTTCTTC
CDR3aa: CASRSRSYNEQFF

j_gene: TRBJ1-2
abundance: -
v_gene: TRBV6-5
d_gene: -
CDR3nt: TGTGCCAGCAGTCTACAGGGAATCGATGGCTACACCTTC
CDR3aa: CASSLQGIDGYTF

j_gene: TRBJ2-7
abundance: -
v_gene: TRBV7-8
d_gene: TRBD1
CDR3nt: TGTGCCAGCAGCTTAGCGACAGGGTTCATCAACGAGCAGTACTTC
CDR3aa: CASSLATGFINEQYF

j_gene: TRBJ2-1
abundance: -
v_gene: TRBV6-2/TRBV6-3
d_gene: TRBD1
CDR3nt: TGTGCCAGCCGCCCAGGGGGCTCTACCTACAATGAGCAGTTCTTC
CDR3aa: CASRPGGSTYNEQFF